This T cell receptor (beta chain) was retrieved from a study of long-term antiretroviral therapy in people with HIV. For the study at large: The oldest specimens predate the 2015 immediate-ART recommendation by about a decade.

Version v3.0 of the immunoSEQ assay was performed at survey level. Sequenced by immunoSEQ multiplex PCR; TCRdb stores in-frame clones only, minus some. The table includes around 21,000 clones, roughly 84% detected once. The germline V gene has CDR1 SGHRS and CDR2 YFSETQ. V lost 0 bases to trimming and J lost 5 bases, with 6 bases between them. The CDR3 sequence is 14 residues long. V gene TRBV5-1 combines with J gene TRBJ1-6, with D hard to call. This clonotype was obtained from a man between 25 and 39 years old with HIV. This specimen was unsorted PBMCs, taken approximately 6.2 years after starting antiretroviral therapy. The CDR3 DNA follows: TGCGCCAGCAGCTTGGATGGGGATAATTCACCCCTCCACTTT. Translation gives CASSLDGDNSPLHF.